Listed below are T cell receptor beta chains from one sample, sequenced in a study of T cell repertoires in cytomegalovirus infection. A single record per CDR3 protein comes from TCRdb applying MiXCR to the reads. This sample has some 700,000 distinct CDR3 sequences, with about 40% found just once. The material sequenced was PBMCs. The receptors here all came from a human donor in good health (CMV status not recorded). Some clones in this sample may be carry-over from other donors' samples. The CDR3 runs from the conserved cysteine through the conserved F or W. The order of the fields is J gene, V gene, clone size, D gene, CDR3 protein, CDR3 DNA. The D gene is left open where the match is weak. A row's size may be missing; if present it is once, few, many or a size class.

j_call: TRBJ1-2; v_call: TRBV20-1; clone_size: few; d_call: TRBD1; cdr3_aa: CSAPGQGYGYTF; cdr3_nt: TGCAGTGCCCCGGGACAGGGCTATGGCTACACCTTC
j_call: TRBJ2-1; v_call: TRBV29-1; clone_size: few; d_call: NA; cdr3_aa: CSVDGPMGLTEQFF; cdr3_nt: TGCAGCGTTGATGGGCCGATGGGGCTGACTGAGCAGTTCTTC
j_call: TRBJ1-2; v_call: TRBV12-3/TRBV12-4; clone_size: many; d_call: NA; cdr3_aa: CASSFRDQNYGYTF; cdr3_nt: TGTGCCAGCAGTTTCAGGGACCAAAACTATGGCTACACCTTC
j_call: TRBJ2-7; v_call: TRBV30; clone_size: NA; d_call: NA; cdr3_aa: CASGRTNVEQYF; cdr3_nt: TGTGCCTCGGGACGTACTAATGTGGAGCAGTACTTC
j_call: TRBJ1-5; v_call: TRBV4-1; clone_size: few; d_call: NA; cdr3_aa: CASSQDLRGIQPQHF; cdr3_nt: TGCGCCAGCAGCCAAGATCTCCGAGGGATTCAGCCCCAGCATTTT
j_call: TRBJ2-5; v_call: TRBV11-2; clone_size: NA; d_call: TRBD2; cdr3_aa: CASSRLAAETQYF; cdr3_nt: TGTGCCAGCAGCAGACTAGCGGCAGAGACCCAGTACTTC
j_call: TRBJ2-1; v_call: TRBV28; clone_size: NA; d_call: NA; cdr3_aa: CATTSYNEQFF; cdr3_nt: TGTGCCACCACTAGTTACAATGAGCAGTTCTTC
j_call: TRBJ2-7; v_call: TRBV28; clone_size: NA; d_call: NA; cdr3_aa: CASSQGRNEQYF; cdr3_nt: TGTGCCAGCAGCCAGGGGCGGAACGAGCAGTACTTC
j_call: TRBJ2-5; v_call: TRBV7-6; clone_size: few; d_call: NA; cdr3_aa: CASSLQLGTQETRYF; cdr3_nt: TGTGCTAGCAGCTTACAGCTGGGGACCCAAGAGACCCGGTACTTC
j_call: TRBJ1-2; v_call: TRBV6-5; clone_size: few; d_call: NA; cdr3_aa: CASSYSSADPKTNYGYTF; cdr3_nt: TGTGCCAGCAGTTACTCGAGTGCAGATCCCAAGACTAACTATGGCTACACCTTC
j_call: TRBJ1-2; v_call: TRBV7-2; clone_size: NA; d_call: TRBD1; cdr3_aa: CASSLRQGAVYGYTF; cdr3_nt: TGTGCCAGCAGCTTAAGACAGGGGGCTGTCTATGGCTACACCTTC
j_call: TRBJ2-7; v_call: TRBV7-6; clone_size: NA; d_call: TRBD1; cdr3_aa: CASSPGTAGPSYEQYF; cdr3_nt: TGTGCCAGCAGCCCTGGGACAGCTGGTCCATCTTACGAGCAGTACTTC
j_call: TRBJ1-1; v_call: TRBV28; clone_size: NA; d_call: NA; cdr3_aa: CARSPLDRNTEAFF; cdr3_nt: TGTGCCCGCAGCCCTCTGGACAGGAACACTGAAGCTTTCTTT
j_call: TRBJ2-5; v_call: TRBV5-8; clone_size: NA; d_call: NA; cdr3_aa: CASSLGRTVLGETQYF; cdr3_nt: TGTGCCAGCAGCTTAGGGAGGACGGTATTAGGGGAGACCCAGTACTTC
j_call: TRBJ1-1; v_call: TRBV5-6; clone_size: NA; d_call: TRBD1; cdr3_aa: CASRSIGQGLDTEAFF; cdr3_nt: TGTGCCAGCAGATCGATAGGACAGGGCCTTGACACTGAAGCTTTCTTT
j_call: TRBJ2-5; v_call: TRBV7-2; clone_size: few; d_call: NA; cdr3_aa: CASSRDRNQETQYF; cdr3_nt: TGTGCCAGCAGCCGCGACAGGAACCAAGAGACCCAGTACTTC
j_call: TRBJ2-3; v_call: TRBV27; clone_size: NA; d_call: TRBD2; cdr3_aa: CASRLNSGAAADTQYF; cdr3_nt: TGTGCCAGCAGGCTCAATAGCGGGGCGGCCGCAGATACGCAGTATTTT
j_call: TRBJ1-4; v_call: TRBV7-8; clone_size: NA; d_call: TRBD1; cdr3_aa: CASSSERQGRSEKLFF; cdr3_nt: TGTGCCAGCAGCTCCGAACGACAGGGAAGAAGTGAAAAACTGTTTTTT
j_call: TRBJ2-5; v_call: TRBV28; clone_size: NA; d_call: TRBD2; cdr3_aa: CASSSAGGPMQTQYF; cdr3_nt: TGTGCCAGCAGTTCAGCGGGAGGGCCGATGCAGACCCAGTACTTC
j_call: TRBJ1-2; v_call: TRBV7-3; clone_size: many; d_call: NA; cdr3_aa: CASSLTPSEYGYTF; cdr3_nt: TGTGCCAGCAGCTTAACGCCGTCGGAGTATGGCTACACCTTC
j_call: TRBJ2-1; v_call: TRBV15; clone_size: NA; d_call: NA; cdr3_aa: CATSRDGRPRDEQFF; cdr3_nt: TGTGCCACCAGCAGAGATGGGAGGCCTAGGGATGAGCAGTTCTTC
j_call: TRBJ2-5; v_call: TRBV7-2; clone_size: NA; d_call: NA; cdr3_aa: CASSLAFGGRVGGQDTQYF; cdr3_nt: TGTGCCAGCAGCTTAGCATTCGGAGGTCGGGTCGGGGGGCAAGATACCCAGTACTTC
j_call: TRBJ2-7; v_call: TRBV6-2/TRBV6-3; clone_size: many; d_call: NA; cdr3_aa: CASSYVGSEQYF; cdr3_nt: TGTGCCAGCAGTTACGTCGGGAGCGAGCAGTACTTC
j_call: TRBJ1-1; v_call: TRBV7-9; clone_size: once; d_call: NA; cdr3_aa: CASSPYVSAEAFF; cdr3_nt: TGTGCCAGCTCCCCTTATGTTTCAGCTGAAGCTTTCTTT
j_call: TRBJ2-7; v_call: TRBV11-2; clone_size: few; d_call: NA; cdr3_aa: CASSLDFSFGRTVSSYEQYF; cdr3_nt: TGTGCCAGCAGCTTAGACTTTTCTTTCGGGCGGACAGTGAGCTCCTACGAGCAGTACTTC
j_call: TRBJ1-2; v_call: TRBV9; clone_size: once; d_call: NA; cdr3_aa: CASSVEQGSAGYTF; cdr3_nt: TGTGCCAGCAGCGTAGAACAGGGTTCAGCTGGCTACACCTTC
j_call: TRBJ2-1; v_call: TRBV7-2; clone_size: NA; d_call: NA; cdr3_aa: CATNGPGTKHNEQFF; cdr3_nt: TGTGCCACCAACGGGCCCGGGACGAAACACAATGAGCAGTTCTTC
j_call: TRBJ1-5; v_call: TRBV4-2; clone_size: NA; d_call: NA; cdr3_aa: CASSQDGGGGQPQHF; cdr3_nt: TGTGCCAGCAGCCAAGACGGTGGGGGAGGCCAGCCCCAGCATTTT
j_call: TRBJ2-1; v_call: TRBV28; clone_size: many; d_call: NA; cdr3_aa: CATGQADYFSYNEQFF; cdr3_nt: TGTGCCACCGGTCAAGCGGACTATTTCTCCTACAATGAGCAGTTCTTC
j_call: TRBJ2-7; v_call: TRBV28; clone_size: NA; d_call: NA; cdr3_aa: CASTLTRQVRGTYEQYF; cdr3_nt: TGTGCCAGCACCCTGACCCGTCAGGTGCGGGGCACCTACGAGCAGTACTTC
j_call: TRBJ2-1; v_call: TRBV28; clone_size: NA; d_call: TRBD2; cdr3_aa: CASITPSGSDEQLF; cdr3_nt: TGTGCCAGCATTACCCCTAGCGGGAGCGATGAGCAGTTATTC
j_call: TRBJ2-3; v_call: TRBV7-2; clone_size: few; d_call: NA; cdr3_aa: CASSTRPPRDTQYF; cdr3_nt: TGTGCCAGCAGCACTCGACCCCCGCGTGATACGCAGTATTTT
j_call: TRBJ1-2; v_call: TRBV24-1; clone_size: once; d_call: TRBD1; cdr3_aa: CATRRQGGIYGYTF; cdr3_nt: TGTGCCACCAGAAGACAGGGAGGAATATATGGCTACACCTTC
j_call: TRBJ1-5; v_call: TRBV7-8; clone_size: NA; d_call: NA; cdr3_aa: CASAQSGTLDQPQHF; cdr3_nt: TGTGCCAGCGCCCAATCGGGGACATTGGATCAGCCCCAGCATTTT
j_call: TRBJ2-6; v_call: TRBV14; clone_size: few; d_call: TRBD1; cdr3_aa: CASSPWTGKAGANVLTF; cdr3_nt: TGTGCCAGCAGCCCTTGGACAGGGAAAGCTGGGGCCAACGTCCTGACTTTC
j_call: TRBJ2-1; v_call: TRBV5-1; clone_size: few; d_call: NA; cdr3_aa: CASAPGASYNEQFF; cdr3_nt: TGCGCCAGTGCCCCGGGGGCATCCTACAATGAGCAGTTCTTC
j_call: TRBJ2-7; v_call: TRBV28; clone_size: few; d_call: TRBD1; cdr3_aa: CASSTGESSYEQYF; cdr3_nt: TGTGCCAGCAGTACAGGGGAGAGCTCCTACGAGCAGTACTTC